The clone carrying this TCR beta chain has only a few counts. The data originate from a study of blood T cell repertoires in COVID-19. Study as a whole: Sources were T cells, B-cell-depleted T cells, or PBMCs; the material itself was cDNA or gDNA.

The junction had 6 bases not matched to a gene; V was cut back by 2 bases and J by 5 bases. CDR3 length equals 15 residues. The germline V gene has CDR1 LNHDA and CDR2 SQIVND (reference sequence). In the study's own analysis: The authors estimated nucleated cell counts from reference gene primer amplification. Method: immunoSEQ multiplex PCR; TCRdb's copy keeps in-frame clones and lacks some. The V and J calls and the clone size are those of that table, but D and trimming were determined from the DNA. The sample has roughly 160,000 clones, approximately 86% seen once. This clonotype was obtained from a man aged 55 to 70 with acute or convalescent COVID-19. Sequenced sample: peripheral blood. This rearrangement joins TRBV19 to TRBJ2-1; TRBD2 matches at 7 bases. CDR3 sequence reads: CASSITGGKNNEQFF. CDR3 coding DNA: TGTGCCAGTAGTATAACGGGAGGCAAGAACAATGAGCAGTTCTTC.